Listed below are T cell receptor beta chains from one sample, sequenced in a study of blood T cells in healthy people across ages. One entry per CDR3 protein, called by TCRdb with MiXCR from the 5' RACE reads. The sample lists some 1,800,000 distinct CDR3 sequences, 30% to 40% occurring once. The specimen was blood. The receptor source for this set is a human donor in good health. The conserved cysteine and the conserved F or W are not part of the CDR3 here. Each record gives: CDR3 length, V gene, J gene, CDR3 protein.

12	TRBV29-1	TRBJ2-2	SVGGSTNTGELF
12	TRBV20-1	TRBJ2-5	SADPEDLGETQY
12	TRBV12-3/TRBV12-4	TRBJ2-5	ASRSHGSEQTQY
14	TRBV29-1	TRBJ1-2	SVEPGGLGFNYGYT
14	TRBV10-3	TRBJ2-1	AISAVALALYNEQF
12	TRBV20-1	NA	SARDRQGFNEQY
13	TRBV20-1	TRBJ1-2	SARDPPDRNYGYT
11	TRBV20-1	TRBJ1-2	SASGGMNYGYT
13	TRBV6-1	TRBJ1-5	ASSLRHRADQPQH
12	TRBV12-3/TRBV12-4	TRBJ2-1	ASSSQGSHNEQF
11	TRBV24-1	TRBJ2-5	ATSPRDRETQY
13	TRBV5-4	TRBJ1-1	ASSPGPRGGTEAF
15	TRBV9	TRBJ2-3	ASSVADEGFGTDTQY
12	TRBV5-5	TRBJ1-6	ASSFTGSNSPLH
14	TRBV6-2/TRBV6-3	TRBJ2-7	ASSYSQGRRVYEQY
12	TRBV6-1	TRBJ2-7	ASSEVGLAYEQY
13	TRBV20-1	TRBJ1-2	SARDLAGLRVGYT
15	TRBV6-1	NA	ASSRRISGGAFETQF
11	TRBV6-2/TRBV6-3	TRBJ1-5	ASSYIGGLAQH
11	TRBV6-1	TRBJ2-7	ASSLEHHYEQY
10	TRBV15	TRBJ1-1	ATSRGHLEAF
11	TRBV7-3	TRBJ1-1	ASSSSGITEAF
12	TRBV18	TRBJ2-1	ASSPQSQYNEQF
15	TRBV6-1	TRBJ2-1	ASSWTYREASLNEQF
12	TRBV7-8	TRBJ2-5	ASTSGGHQETQY
15	TRBV4-1	TRBJ1-2	ASSQEYPGQGRYGYT
12	TRBV19	TRBJ2-1	ASRWLAGDNEQF
9	TRBV20-1	TRBJ1-2	SARDNDGYT
14	TRBV10-3	TRBJ2-3	AIAPQGTAEADTQY
15	TRBV4-1	TRBJ1-6	ASSQSRGLDYNSPLH
11	TRBV4-1	TRBJ2-5	ASSQDLCESQY
14	TRBV6-5	TRBJ2-7	ASSYSTGETSLEQY
12	TRBV29-1	TRBJ2-5	SVEDGGVEETQY
10	TRBV29-1	TRBJ1-2	SVVGQGIGYT
13	TRBV15	TRBJ1-3	APSFWGSTGNTIY
12	TRBV20-1	TRBJ2-7	SAPGLAGSYEQY
12	TRBV14	TRBJ2-3	ASSRLAVRDTQY
12	TRBV6-1	TRBJ2-1	ASSPLAHRDEQF
13	TRBV10-3	TRBJ2-1	AIGSGVSSYNEQF
11	TRBV29-1	TRBJ2-4	SVDLRGENIQY
15	TRBV6-5	TRBJ2-1	ASSYAPSGDLGNEQF
15	TRBV7-8	TRBJ2-7	ASSPRGGAPLSDEQY
13	TRBV13	TRBJ1-5	ASSLSRGGNQPQH
13	TRBV7-2	TRBJ1-2	ASSLSMGGDYGYT
15	TRBV7-9	TRBJ2-7	ASSQTRDRYPPYEQY
12	TRBV15	TRBJ1-2	ATSRFRGNYGYT
12	TRBV29-1	TRBJ2-3	SVGGGFRTDTQY
12	TRBV29-1	TRBJ2-1	SVIGQGAGNEQF
13	TRBV7-2	TRBJ1-2	ASSFKSRGRRGYT
13	TRBV5-1	TRBJ2-3	ASSLERGGWDTQY
12	TRBV6-5	TRBJ1-1	ASSSSGGRTEAF
12	TRBV7-2	TRBJ2-3	ASSLQRGIDTQY
10	TRBV15	TRBJ2-3	TTRKDTDTQY
13	TRBV5-1	TRBJ2-3	ASSFRTALRETQY